These 22 T cell receptor beta chains came from one sample sequenced in a study of T cells in Graves' hyperthyroidism and ophthalmopathy. Amplification yielded TCR beta CDR3 regions, with RNA transcripts as the source. Primed by the HTBI set, a first-round RT-PCR was run on the TCR CDR3. MiXCR, applied by TCRdb to the multiplex PCR reads, yields one record per CDR3 protein. The repertoire consists of 340,000 or so distinct CDR3 sequences, with around 20% occurring once and the leading ten covering 50%. The sequenced sample consisted of blood. The receptor source for this set is a woman aged 45-65 years with Graves' hyperthyroidism.

The gene calls are TRBV19 and TRBJ1-3; D unclear. Trimming stripped 9 bases from V and 0 bases from J, with 12 bases between. Germline-derived CDR1 and CDR2 are LNHDA and SQIVND (reference sequence). This CDR3 region has 14 residues. CDR3 region: CASGSPDSGNTIYF. DNA of the CDR3: TGTGCCAGCGGCAGTCCGGACTCTGGAAACACCATATATTTT.

In this sample, this clonotype turned up many times. The rearrangement joins TRBV30 to TRBJ1-1; no reliable D call. The ends were cut back, 4 bases at V and 5 bases at J, with 17 bases in the middle. The V gene's germline CDR1 is GTSNPN and CDR2 SVGIG (reference sequence). CDR3 size: 14 residues. This chain's CDR3 is CAWISWEYGTEAFF. DNA for the CDR3: TGTGCCTGGATCTCGTGGGAGTATGGGACTGAAGCTTTCTTT.

With regard to this clonotype: A much larger clone sits a single nucleotide away, making a read error possible. The chain carries TRBV30 and TRBJ1-3; possibly TRBD1 for D (5 bases). The ends were cut back, 3 bases at V and 4 bases at J, with 10 bases in the middle. Looked up from germline, CDR1 is GTSNPN and CDR2 is SVGIG (reference sequence). This CDR3 has 13 amino acids. CDR3: CAWSRQGGNTIYF. The CDR3 region has the DNA TGTGCCTGGAGCCGGCAGGGAGGAAACACCATATATTTT.

This clonotype occurred many times. The rearrangement joins TRBV4-1 to TRBJ2-7; 12 bases agree with TRBD1. The CDR3 contains 16 residues. Unmatched junction bases numbered 9, after V lost 2 bases and J lost 7 bases. The germline V gene has CDR1 MGHRA and CDR2 YSYEKL. The CDR3 nucleotides are TGCGCCAGCAGCCAAATAGTGGGACAGGGGGCGAGGGAGCAGTACTTC. Translation: CASSQIVGQGAREQYF.

The J gene is TRBJ1-1, the V gene TRBV15; D might be TRBD1 (5 bases). Trimming shortened V by 5 bases and J by 0 bases, and 13 bases separated the two germline ends. CDR1 is LNHNV and CDR2 is YYDKDF in the germline V gene (reference sequence). There are 15 residues in the CDR3. The CDR3 DNA sequence: TGTGCCACCAGCCCAGACAGCCACATGAACACTGAAGCTTTCTTT. Its protein is CATSPDSHMNTEAFF.

This clonotype was recorded at least ten times. The chain joins TRBV12-3 or TRBV12-4 to TRBJ1-1, with D possibly being TRBD1 (6 bases). V lost 6 bases and J 2 bases, leaving 13 bases between the germline ends. The CDR3 runs to 14 residues. The CDR3 DNA sequence: TGTGCCAGCAGCCCGGGACACCACAACACTGAAGCTTTCTTT. Its translation is CASSPGHHNTEAFF.

There are many counts of this clonotype. The chain has TRBV20-1 and TRBJ2-5; the match to TRBD2 covers 14 bases. This CDR3 has 15 amino acids. Germline V gives CDR1 DFQATT, CDR2 SNEGSKA (reference sequence). Trimming at V came to 5 bases and at J to 5 bases, leaving 7 bases not matched to a gene. In nucleotides, the CDR3 is TGCAGTGCTGCGGGACTAGCGGGAGTGATGGAGACCCAGTACTTC. Its translation: CSAAGLAGVMETQYF.

This clonotype was counted many times. The CDR3 protein is CATTQGAVSGNTIYF. The CDR3 coding sequence is TGTGCCACCACCCAAGGGGCCGTCTCTGGAAACACCATATATTTT. The V gene is TRBV10-3, the J gene TRBJ1-3; D might be TRBD1 (5 bases). This CDR3 has 15 residues. The germline V gene encodes CDR1 ENHRY and CDR2 SYGVKD. Trimming pared 10 bases from V and 0 bases from J, leaving 16 bases between.

The V and J genes are TRBV3-1 and TRBJ2-3; TRBD2 agrees at 7 bases. This CDR3 region has 15 residues. Looked up from germline, CDR1 is LGHDT and CDR2 is YNNKEL (reference sequence). J lost 6 bases, V lost 1 base, and 7 bases had no gene match. The chain's CDR3 is CASSQVGGSSDTQYF. The CDR3 bases are TGTGCCAGCAGCCAAGTGGGGGGGAGTTCGGATACGCAGTATTTT.

This clonotype came up a few times. The V and J genes are TRBV10-2 and TRBJ1-4, with a tentative D call TRBD1 (5 bases). Germline V gene lookup returns CDR1 WSHSY and CDR2 SAAADI. Trimming cost V 2 bases and J 5 bases, with 12 bases left between them. The CDR3 sequence is 15 residues long. DNA of the CDR3: TGCGCCAGCAGTGAGGAGACAGTTTCGAATGAAAAACTGTTTTTT. Translating it yields CASSEETVSNEKLFF.

This clonotype was seen repeatedly, ten times or more. This chain links TRBV24-1 with TRBJ2-1; TRBD2 aligns across 12 bases. CDR1 is KGHDR and CDR2 is SFDVKD in the germline V gene. V lost 4 bases and J lost 6; bases outside the gene matches: 3. This CDR3 is 15 amino acids long. The CDR3 loop reads CATSDPSGRGNEQFF. CDR3 bases: TGTGCCACCAGTGACCCTAGCGGGAGGGGCAATGAGCAGTTCTTC.

J is TRBJ2-7 and V is TRBV13; TRBD1 matches 7 bases. The CDR3 is made up of 14 amino acids. V shed 0 bases and J 3 bases; nucleotides not matched to a gene: 2. CDR1 is PRHDT and CDR2 is FYEKMQ in the germline V gene (reference sequence). The DNA for the CDR3 is TGTGCCAGCAGCTTAGGGGGACAGTTCTACGAGCAGTACTTC. Its translation is CASSLGGQFYEQYF. The full variable domain, its missing parts supplied by reference TRBV13 and TRBJ2-7, is AAGVIQSPRHLIKEKRETATLKCYPIPRHDTVYWYQQGPGQDPQFLISFYEKMQSDKGSIPDRFSAQQFSDYHSELNMSSLELGDSALYFCASSLGGQFYEQYFGPGTRLTVT.

The genes are TRBV29-1 and TRBJ2-7, with unresolved D. CDR1 is SQVTM and CDR2 is ANQGSEA in the germline V gene. Trimming stripped 4 bases from V and 0 bases from J, with 7 bases between. The CDR3 is 12 residues long. The CDR3 DNA reads as TGCAGCGTTGCGAAGGACTCCTACGAGCAGTACTTC. Translated, it gives CSVAKDSYEQYF.

This clonotype has a handful of counts. CDR3 DNA: TGTGCCAGCAGTTCCATGGCCGGGGCCCCCTACGAGCAGTACTTC. It is translated as CASSSMAGAPYEQYF. V is TRBV28 and J is TRBJ2-7; either TRBD1 or TRBD2 may fit D (5 bases each). CDR1 and CDR2 (germline): MDHEN, SYDVKM. The V end lost 4 bases, the J end lost 2 bases, and 15 bases lay between the germline ends. This CDR3 is 15 amino acids long. Full variable domain (missing parts from reference TRBV28 and TRBJ2-7): DVKVTQSSRYLVKRTGEKVFLECVQDMDHENMFWYRQDPGLGLRLIYFSYDVKMKEKGDIPEGYSVSREKKERFSLILESASTNQTSMYLCASSSMAGAPYEQYFGPGTRLTVT.

Many counts were recorded for this clonotype. The chain combines TRBV6-5 with TRBJ2-1; perhaps TRBD2 as D (6 bases). Trimming removed 4 bases from V and 3 bases from J, with 10 bases in between. From germline, CDR1 is MNHEY and CDR2 SVGAGI. This CDR3 is built from 14 residues. CDR3 amino acids: CASSSPTSYNEQFF. The CDR3 region has the DNA TGTGCCAGCAGTTCCCCGACTAGCTACAATGAGCAGTTCTTC.

This clonotype was found many times. The rearrangement uses TRBV15 and TRBJ1-1; no firm D call. Germline CDR1 and CDR2: LNHNV and YYDKDF (reference sequence). Between the trimmed V and J ends, which lost 4 bases and 0 bases, there was a span of 6 bases. The CDR3 runs to 13 residues. The CDR3 nucleotides read TGTGCCACCAGCACCCAACTGAACACTGAAGCTTTCTTT. Protein product: CATSTQLNTEAFF. The complete variable domain, with remaining parts taken from reference TRBV15 and TRBJ1-1, reads DAMVIQNPRYQVTQFGKPVTLSCSQTLNHNVMYWYQQKSSQAPKLLFHYYDKDFNNEADTPDNFQSRRPNTSFCFLDIRSPGLGDTAMYLCATSTQLNTEAFFGQGTRLTVV.

This chain connects TRBV15 to TRBJ1-1; 7 bases are a match to TRBD1. The CDR3 is 15 amino acids. In germline, CDR1 is LNHNV, CDR2 YYDKDF (reference sequence). The V and J ends lost 3 bases and 0 bases, in that order; junction bases with no gene match: 4. The CDR3 nucleotides read TGTGCCACCAGCAGGGGACAGATAATGAACACTGAAGCTTTCTTT. It yields the protein CATSRGQIMNTEAFF.

This clonotype showed up just a few times. The CDR3 sequence: CASSFGELEYEQYF. Here the CDR3 DNA reads TGTGCCAGCAGCTTCGGGGAACTGGAGTACGAGCAGTACTTC. The V and J genes are TRBV5-6 and TRBJ2-7; a weak D match, TRBD2 (5 bases). Trimming pared 2 bases from V and 4 bases from J, leaving 13 bases between. Looked up from germline, CDR1 is SGHDT and CDR2 is YYEEEE. This CDR3 is 14 amino acids long. Variable domain in full (rest from reference TRBV5-6 and TRBJ2-7): DAGVTQSPTHLIKTRGQQVTLRCSPKSGHDTVSWYQQALGQGPQFIFQYYEEEERQRGNFPDRFSGHQFPNYSSELNVNALLLGDSALYLCASSFGELEYEQYFGPGTRLTVT.

This clonotype was recorded a few times. V gene TRBV4-2 combines with J gene TRBJ2-5; D not resolved. This CDR3 region has 14 residues. CDR1 and CDR2 (germline): LGHNA, YNFKEQ. Trimming stripped 2 bases from V and 0 bases from J, with 7 bases between. The CDR3 DNA is TGTGCCAGCAGCCAACGTCAGCACCAAGAGACCCAGTACTTC. It yields the protein CASSQRQHQETQYF.

This clonotype was observed a handful of times. This sequence may be a read error, since a much larger clone differs from it by one base. The J gene is TRBJ2-1, the V gene TRBV3-1, with 7 bases identical to TRBD2. There are 15 residues in the CDR3. V lost 1 base to trimming and J lost 10 bases; unmatched junction nucleotides: 10. CDR1 is LGHDT and CDR2 is YNNKEL in the germline V gene (reference sequence). In DNA, the CDR3 is TGTGCCAGCAGCCAAGCCGCTAGCGGCAACTACGAGCAGTTCTTC. Its protein product is CASSQAASGNYEQFF.

This clonotype was seen repeatedly, ten times or more. The V call is TRBV7-3, the J call TRBJ2-2, with 7 bases matching TRBD2. The CDR3 consists of 15 residues. The V segment lost 5 bases and the J segment 2 bases; nucleotides outside the gene matches: 5. CDR1 is SGHTA and CDR2 is FQGTGA in the germline V gene. Written as DNA, the CDR3 is TGTGCCAGCAGCCCCTCGGGACTAAACACCGGGGAGCTGTTTTTT. Amino acid sequence: CASSPSGLNTGELFF.

Of note for this clonotype: A single base separates this from a much larger clone, so it may be a read error. V is TRBV20-1 and J is TRBJ2-1; D possibly corresponds to TRBD2 (7 bases). This CDR3 is 10 amino acids long. Trimming took 7 bases from V and 11 from J, leaving 12 bases between them. CDR1 is DFQATT and CDR2 is SNEGSKA in the germline V gene (reference sequence). In nucleotides, the CDR3 is TGCAGTGATAGGGGGGGACAGCAGTTCTTC. It codes for CSDRGGQQFF.